This paragraph reports one T cell receptor (beta chain). Repertoires were generated with immunoSEQ multiplex PCR, while TCRdb's copy carries only in-frame clones and drops some. The table shows 110,000 to 150,000 clones, with 70% to 90% occurring only once. These data belong to a study of blood T cell repertoires in COVID-19. The CDR3 covers 13 residues. Germline values: CDR1 SNHLY, CDR2 FYNNEI. Unmatched junction bases numbered 4, after V lost 6 bases and J lost 4 bases. The V call is TRBV2, the J call TRBJ1-2; 8 bases align to TRBD1. Material for sequencing was peripheral blood. The source of this sequence is a man between 50 and 59 years old with acute or convalescent COVID-19. The CDR3 DNA is TGTGCCAGCAGCGGGGACAGGAGCTATGGCTACACCTTC. This translates into CASSGDRSYGYTF. The full variable domain, its missing parts supplied by reference TRBV2 and TRBJ1-2, is EPEVTQTPSHQVTQMGQEVILRCVPISNHLYFYWYRQILGQKVEFLVSFYNNEISEKSEIFDDQFSVERPDGSNFTLKIRSTKLEDSAMYFCASSGDRSYGYTFGSGTRLTVV.